A selection of T cell receptor beta chains follows, all from one sample in a study of vaccination and CD4 T cells after COVID-19. The antigens of these receptors remain unknown. Each CDR3 protein gets one entry after TCRdb re-called the PCR reads with MiXCR. The repertoire includes around 19,000 distinct CDR3 sequences, roughly 36% of them detected once, and 2.6% sits in the top ten. This sample comprised CD4+ T cells from blood, cultured in vitro, obtained about 7 months after SARS-CoV-2 vaccination. These receptors originate from a human donor who had recovered from COVID-19. Each CDR3 is given without its conserved first and last residue. Each record gives: V gene, J gene, CDR3 protein.

>TRBV5-1|TRBJ2-5
ASSLTSTGGETQY
>TRBV28|TRBJ1-2
ASSSQGTSAANYGYT
>TRBV10-3|TRBJ2-2
AISEPEGRQNTGELF
>TRBV5-4|TRBJ2-1
ASSLASELWYEQF
>TRBV28|TRBJ2-5
ASSGNQETQY
>TRBV4-2|TRBJ2-7
ASSPNRDTHEQY
>TRBV11-2|TRBJ1-2
ASSLGHRGGYGYT
>TRBV20-1|TRBJ2-5
SARTRRSGRLGETQY
>TRBV18|TRBJ1-5
ASSPGVSQPQH
>TRBV7-2|TRBJ2-7
ASSRQGLEQY
>TRBV6-5|TRBJ1-3
ASSYRGLGNTIY
>TRBV9|TRBJ1-6
ASSVGQGQNSPLH
>TRBV20-1|TRBJ2-1
SARGPLGGSSNEQF
>TRBV28|TRBJ1-2
ASTPGPGAAYGYT
>TRBV19|TRBJ1-2
ASSIRTGRRDYGYT
>TRBV11-2|TRBJ1-6
ASSLDRANSPLH
>TRBV20-1|TRBJ2-1
SADLDREYNEQF
>TRBV27|TRBJ2-5
ANPRRKAELQETQY
>TRBV6-1|TRBJ2-2
ASRDPTGDTGELF
>TRBV20-1|TRBJ2-5
SAKGLSIETQY
>TRBV2|TRBJ2-2
ASGQGNTGELF
>TRBV5-6|TRBJ1-2
ASSLIPRGGYGYT
>TRBV6-1|TRBJ1-2
ASSRGGTGNYGYT
>TRBV7-8|TRBJ1-5
ASSLHRGSNQPQH
>TRBV7-2|TRBJ2-5
ASSPRREGWETQY
>TRBV19|TRBJ1-5
ASSMSPGRGQPQH
>TRBV7-2|TRBJ2-7
ASSLIWEASYEQY
>TRBV12-3/TRBV12-4|TRBJ1-6
ASRDRGPPLH
>TRBV7-7|TRBJ2-3
GPQGSTDTQY
>TRBV6-1|TRBJ2-1
ASSRDTGGLAGSSYNEQF
>TRBV29-1|TRBJ2-3
SVEEALHTDTQY
>TRBV20-1|TRBJ2-7
SASSLAGGYYEQY
>TRBV20-1|TRBJ2-3
SARDGRESADTQY
>TRBV6-1|TRBJ2-3
ASSEGRTDTQY
>TRBV2|TRBJ2-1
ASSESSQF
>TRBV7-8|TRBJ1-1
ASSLLTGGGLVNTEAF
>TRBV28|TRBJ2-3
ASSLARRGDTQY
>TRBV6-2/TRBV6-3|TRBJ1-5
ASSGGGTGSRQPQH
>TRBV7-3|TRBJ2-1
ASSRRTRDEQF